This TCR beta chain was recovered during a study of cytomegalovirus exposure and HLA in healthy donors. As regards this clone: Its antigen remains unidentified.

Germline V CDR1 and CDR2: MNHNY, SVGAGI (reference sequence). Trimming took 5 bases from V and 4 from J, leaving 14 bases between them. The CDR3 spans 15 residues. PCR amplification relied on 60 Vbeta primers (plus 13 Jbeta primers). Sequenced by immunoSEQ multiplex PCR; TCRdb stores in-frame clones only, minus some. The data show tens of thousands of clones, with 70% to 85% seen just once and about 3.8% held by the top ten. Notes on the study in general: In the analysis, some V segments, TRBV6-2 and TRBV6-3 included, were excluded as indistinguishable. It emerged from a later analysis that several of the most significant clusters appeared to be linked to common viral pathogens.

The specimen sequenced was PBMCs. This chain links TRBV6-6 with TRBJ2-2; tentative D call: TRBD1 (6 bases). This clonotype was obtained from a man aged 45 to 65 in good health and CMV-seronegative. The DNA for the CDR3 is TGTGCCAGCAGTCCCCGGGGACATGGCACCGGGGAGCTGTTTTTT. This encodes CASSPRGHGTGELFF.